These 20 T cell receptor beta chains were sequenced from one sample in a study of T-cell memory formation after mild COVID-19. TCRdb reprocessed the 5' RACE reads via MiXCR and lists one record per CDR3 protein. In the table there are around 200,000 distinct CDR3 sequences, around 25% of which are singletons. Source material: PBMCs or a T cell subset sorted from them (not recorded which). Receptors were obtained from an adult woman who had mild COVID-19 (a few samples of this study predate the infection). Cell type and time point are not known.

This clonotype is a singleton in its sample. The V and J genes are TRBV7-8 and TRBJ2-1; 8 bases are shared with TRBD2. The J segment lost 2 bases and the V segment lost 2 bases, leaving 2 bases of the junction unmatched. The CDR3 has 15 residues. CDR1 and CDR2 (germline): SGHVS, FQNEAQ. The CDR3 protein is CASSLTLAAYNEQFF. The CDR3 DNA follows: TGTGCCAGCAGCTTAACACTAGCGGCCTACAATGAGCAGTTCTTC.

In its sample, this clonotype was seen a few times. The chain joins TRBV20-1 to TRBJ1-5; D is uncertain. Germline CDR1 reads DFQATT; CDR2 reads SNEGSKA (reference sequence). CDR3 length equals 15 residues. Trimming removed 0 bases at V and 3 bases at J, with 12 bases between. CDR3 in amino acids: CSARDLKGNNQPQHF. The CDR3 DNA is TGCAGTGCTAGAGATTTAAAGGGTAACAATCAGCCCCAGCATTTT.

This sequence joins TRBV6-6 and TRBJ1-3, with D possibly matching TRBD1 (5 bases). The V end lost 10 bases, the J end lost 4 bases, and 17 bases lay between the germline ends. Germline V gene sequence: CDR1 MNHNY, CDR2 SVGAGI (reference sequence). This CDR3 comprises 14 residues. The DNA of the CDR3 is TGTGCCACCGATAGAGGGGCGCTCGGAAACACCATATATTTT. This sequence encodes CATDRGALGNTIYF.

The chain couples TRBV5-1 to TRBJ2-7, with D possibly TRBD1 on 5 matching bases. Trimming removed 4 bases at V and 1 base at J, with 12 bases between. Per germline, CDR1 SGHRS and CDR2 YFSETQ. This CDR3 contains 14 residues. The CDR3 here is CASSLFSGSYEQYF. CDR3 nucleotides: TGCGCCAGCAGCCTGTTCTCAGGGTCCTACGAGCAGTACTTC.

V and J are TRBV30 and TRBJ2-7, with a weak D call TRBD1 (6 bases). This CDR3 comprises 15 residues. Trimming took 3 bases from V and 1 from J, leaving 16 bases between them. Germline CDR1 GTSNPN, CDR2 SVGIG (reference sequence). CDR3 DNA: TGTGCCTGGAGCCCCGGGACACTTGATTCCTACGAGCAGTACTTC. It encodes CAWSPGTLDSYEQYF.

The CDR3 spells CASSFPGSGNTIYF. The DNA for the CDR3 is TGTGCCAGCAGCTTTCCGGGATCTGGAAACACCATATATTTT. The chain couples TRBV7-9 to TRBJ1-3; D is ambiguous. The germline V gene encodes CDR1 SEHNR and CDR2 FQNEAQ (reference sequence). V shed 3 bases and J shed 1 base, with 7 bases lying between them. The CDR3 is 14 amino acids.

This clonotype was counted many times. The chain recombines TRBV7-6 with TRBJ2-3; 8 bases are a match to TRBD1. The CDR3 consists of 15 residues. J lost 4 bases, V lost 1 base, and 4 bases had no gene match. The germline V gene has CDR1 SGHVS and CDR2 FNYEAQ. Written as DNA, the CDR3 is TGTGCCAGCAGCTTAGTAGCAGGGGGCGCAGATACGCAGTATTTT. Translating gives CASSLVAGGADTQYF.

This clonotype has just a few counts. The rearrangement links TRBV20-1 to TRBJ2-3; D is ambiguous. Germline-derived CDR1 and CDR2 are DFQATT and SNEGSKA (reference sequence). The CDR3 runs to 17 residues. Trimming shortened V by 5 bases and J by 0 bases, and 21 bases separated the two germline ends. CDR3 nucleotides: TGCAGTGCTCCTAGAACCACGACATTGACTAGCACAGATACGCAGTATTTT. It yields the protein CSAPRTTTLTSTDTQYF.

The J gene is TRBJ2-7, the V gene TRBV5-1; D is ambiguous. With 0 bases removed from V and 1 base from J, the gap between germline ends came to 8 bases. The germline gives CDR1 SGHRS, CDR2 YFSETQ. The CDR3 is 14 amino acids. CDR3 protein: CASSLVGRSYEQYF. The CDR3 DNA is TGCGCCAGCAGCTTGGTAGGGCGGTCCTACGAGCAGTACTTC.

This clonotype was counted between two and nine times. The CDR3 reads CASSVTGVGPQHF. Written as DNA, the CDR3 is TGTGCCAGCAGCGTGACCGGGGTGGGGCCCCAGCATTTT. The rearrangement joins TRBV7-9 to TRBJ1-5; no firm D call. Trimming took 5 bases from V and 9 from J, leaving 14 bases between them. The CDR3 loop spans 13 amino acids. The germline V gene has CDR1 SEHNR and CDR2 FQNEAQ (reference sequence).

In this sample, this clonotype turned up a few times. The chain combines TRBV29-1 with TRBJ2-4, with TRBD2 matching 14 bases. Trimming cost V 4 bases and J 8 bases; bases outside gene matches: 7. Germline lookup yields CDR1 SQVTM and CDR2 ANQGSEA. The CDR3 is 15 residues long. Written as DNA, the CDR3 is TGCAGCGTTGTGGGGACTAGCGGGAGTGGGGACATTCAGTACTTC. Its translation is CSVVGTSGSGDIQYF.

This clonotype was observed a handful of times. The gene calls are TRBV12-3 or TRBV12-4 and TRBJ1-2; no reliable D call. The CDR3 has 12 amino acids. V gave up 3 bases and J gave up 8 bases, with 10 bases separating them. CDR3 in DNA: TGTGCCAGCAGTTTCCAGCCGGGCGGCTACACCTTC. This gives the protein CASSFQPGGYTF.

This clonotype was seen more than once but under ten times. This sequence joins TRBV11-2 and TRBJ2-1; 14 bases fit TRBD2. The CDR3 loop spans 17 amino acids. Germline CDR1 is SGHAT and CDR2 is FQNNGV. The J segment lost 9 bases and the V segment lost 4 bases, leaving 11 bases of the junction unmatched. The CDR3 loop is CASSYGTSGGSWGEQFF. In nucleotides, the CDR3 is TGTGCCAGCAGCTACGGGACTAGCGGGGGTTCATGGGGTGAGCAGTTCTTC.

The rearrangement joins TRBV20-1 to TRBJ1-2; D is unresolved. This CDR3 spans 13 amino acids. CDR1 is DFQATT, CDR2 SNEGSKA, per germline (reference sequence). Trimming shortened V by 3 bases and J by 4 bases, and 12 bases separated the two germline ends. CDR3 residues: CSASGGSSYGYTF. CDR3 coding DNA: TGCAGTGCTAGTGGTGGGAGCAGCTATGGCTACACCTTC.

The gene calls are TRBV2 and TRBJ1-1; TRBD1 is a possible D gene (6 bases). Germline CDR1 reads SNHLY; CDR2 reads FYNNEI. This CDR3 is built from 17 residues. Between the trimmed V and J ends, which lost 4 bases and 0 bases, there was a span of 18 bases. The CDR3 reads CASSGLQGSSMNTEAFF. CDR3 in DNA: TGTGCCAGCAGTGGGTTGCAGGGGAGCAGTATGAACACTGAAGCTTTCTTT. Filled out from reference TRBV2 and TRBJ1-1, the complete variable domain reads EPEVTQTPSHQVTQMGQEVILRCVPISNHLYFYWYRQILGQKVEFLVSFYNNEISEKSEIFDDQFSVERPDGSNFTLKIRSTKLEDSAMYFCASSGLQGSSMNTEAFFGQGTRLTVV.

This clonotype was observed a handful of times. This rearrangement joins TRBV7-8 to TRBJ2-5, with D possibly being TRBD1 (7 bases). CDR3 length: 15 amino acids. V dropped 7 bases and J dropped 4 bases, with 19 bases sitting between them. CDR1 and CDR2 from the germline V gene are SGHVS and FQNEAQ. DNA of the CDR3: TGTGCCAGCACGGTCCGGAGGGGGCTTGGAGAGACCCAGTACTTC. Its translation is CASTVRRGLGETQYF. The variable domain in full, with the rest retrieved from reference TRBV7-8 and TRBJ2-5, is GAGVSQSPRYKVAKRGQDVALRCDPISGHVSLFWYQQALGQGPEFLTYFQNEAQLDKSGLPSDRFFAERPEGSVSTLKIQRTQQEDSAVYLCASTVRRGLGETQYFGPGTRLLVL.

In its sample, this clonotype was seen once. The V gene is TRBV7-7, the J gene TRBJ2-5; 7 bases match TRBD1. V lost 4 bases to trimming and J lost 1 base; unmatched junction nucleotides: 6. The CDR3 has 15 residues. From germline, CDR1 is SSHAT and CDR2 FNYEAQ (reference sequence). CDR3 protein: CASSSTGLGQETQYF. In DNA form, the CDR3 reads TGTGCCAGCAGCTCGACAGGGTTGGGCCAAGAGACCCAGTACTTC. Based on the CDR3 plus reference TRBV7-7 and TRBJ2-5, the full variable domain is GAGVSQSPRYKVTKRGQDVTLRCDPISSHATLYWYQQALGQGPEFLTYFNYEAQPDKSGLPSDRFSAERPEGSISTLTIQRTEQRDSAMYRCASSSTGLGQETQYFGPGTRLLVL.

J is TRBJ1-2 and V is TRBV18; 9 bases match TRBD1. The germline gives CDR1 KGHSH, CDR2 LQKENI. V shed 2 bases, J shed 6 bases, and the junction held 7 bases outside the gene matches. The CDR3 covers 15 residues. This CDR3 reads CASSPGRDRDHGYTF. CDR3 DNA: TGTGCCAGCTCACCAGGGAGGGACAGGGACCATGGCTACACCTTC.

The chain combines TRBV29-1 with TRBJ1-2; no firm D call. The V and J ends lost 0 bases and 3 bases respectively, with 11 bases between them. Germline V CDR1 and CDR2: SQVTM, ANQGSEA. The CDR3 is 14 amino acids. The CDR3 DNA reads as TGCAGCGTTGAAGATCTAGAAAGGGACTATGGCTACACCTTC. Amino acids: CSVEDLERDYGYTF.

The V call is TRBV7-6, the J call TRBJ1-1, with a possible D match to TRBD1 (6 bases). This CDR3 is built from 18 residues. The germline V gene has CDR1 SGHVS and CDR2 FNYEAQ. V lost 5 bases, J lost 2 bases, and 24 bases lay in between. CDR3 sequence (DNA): TGTGCCAGCAGCCCACGAGGACTGGGGGGCAGGGGAAACACTGAAGCTTTCTTT. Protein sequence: CASSPRGLGGRGNTEAFF.